These 21 T cell receptor beta chains were sequenced from one sample in a study of human T cells and chemical hapten exposure. TCRdb redid the calling of the RACE reads with MiXCR, one entry per CDR3 protein. The table lists a few hundred thousand distinct CDR3 sequences, around 7.3% of them singletons. Noted time point: pre-sensitization, week 0. As for treatment: therapeutic diphenylcyclopropenone sensitization with weekly scalp DPC. The sequencing here drew on whole blood, taken in connection with sensitization to the hapten diphenylcyclopropenone (DPC). All receptors derive from a man between 18 and 35 years old with alopecia areata. Some clones in this sample may be carry-over from other donors' samples.

This clonotype was recorded a few times. The V call is TRBV7-7, the J call TRBJ2-5; TRBD2 might be the D (7 bases). Germline CDR1 is SSHAT and CDR2 is FNYEAQ (reference sequence). V lost 2 bases, J lost 4 bases, and 20 bases lay in between. The CDR3 sequence is 17 residues long. CDR3 nucleotides: TGTGCCAGCAGCTTATCGGCGGGGGCTCCGCCGCCAGAGACCCAGTACTTC. This sequence encodes CASSLSAGAPPPETQYF. Drawing the rest from reference TRBV7-7 and TRBJ2-5, the complete variable domain is GAGVSQSPRYKVTKRGQDVTLRCDPISSHATLYWYQQALGQGPEFLTYFNYEAQPDKSGLPSDRFSAERPEGSISTLTIQRTEQRDSAMYRCASSLSAGAPPPETQYFGPGTRLLVL.

V is TRBV14 and J is TRBJ1-2, with D possibly TRBD1 on 5 matching bases. Germline V gene lookup returns CDR1 SGHDN and CDR2 FVKESK. This CDR3 region has 14 residues. V dropped 0 bases and J dropped 4 bases, with 9 bases sitting between them. CDR3 residues: CASSQDLTGYGYTF. CDR3 bases: TGTGCCAGCAGCCAAGATCTAACAGGCTATGGCTACACCTTC.

The rearrangement joins TRBV28 to TRBJ2-5; 9 nucleotides agree with TRBD1. The CDR3 has 15 amino acids. Trimming took 8 bases from V and 5 from J; bases not matched to a gene: 12. Germline V gene sequence: CDR1 MDHEN, CDR2 SYDVKM. CDR3 protein: CASDVTGGAGETQYF. CDR3 DNA: TGTGCCAGCGATGTGACAGGGGGAGCGGGCGAGACCCAGTACTTC.

The sample holds a few counts of this clonotype. V usage is TRBV7-3 and J usage is TRBJ2-2; TRBD2 matches at 10 bases. V trimming: 8 bases; J trimming: 3 bases; junction bases outside the gene matches: 6. The CDR3 has 15 amino acids. From germline, CDR1 is SGHTA and CDR2 FQGTGA. In nucleotides, the CDR3 is TGTGCCAGCGCCATCCTAGCGGGGGACACCGGGGAGCTGTTTTTT. Its protein is CASAILAGDTGELFF.

This clonotype was found a few times. The chain links TRBV2 to TRBJ2-7; D assignment may be TRBD1 or TRBD2 (6 bases each). The CDR3 covers 15 residues. CDR1 and CDR2 from the germline V gene are SNHLY and FYNNEI. Trimming stripped 6 bases from V and 5 bases from J, with 20 bases between. The CDR3, as DNA: TGTGCCAGCAGACTCGATGGGGGGCCTGGGAACGAGCAGTACTTC. Translation: CASRLDGGPGNEQYF.

The rearrangement joins TRBV20-1 to TRBJ2-7; maybe TRBD2 (5 bases). The V and J ends lost 0 bases and 3 bases respectively, with 9 bases between them. The CDR3 is 13 residues long. Germline loops: CDR1 DFQATT, CDR2 SNEGSKA (reference sequence). CDR3 sequence: CSAREGVVYEQYF. The CDR3 DNA reads as TGCAGTGCTAGAGAGGGAGTGGTCTACGAGCAGTACTTC.

This clonotype was seen more than once but under ten times. The V call is TRBV7-9, the J call TRBJ1-1, with D uncertain. In germline, CDR1 is SEHNR, CDR2 FQNEAQ (reference sequence). This CDR3 has 13 residues. The V gene lost 2 bases and the J gene lost 7 bases, with 11 bases spanning the gap. CDR3 sequence reads: CASSLTSRSEAFF. The CDR3, as DNA: TGTGCCAGCAGCTTAACATCCAGGAGTGAAGCTTTCTTT. The full variable domain, rest sourced from reference TRBV7-9 and TRBJ1-1, is DTGVSQNPRHKITKRGQNVTFRCDPISEHNRLYWYRQTLGQGPEFLTYFQNEAQLEKSRLLSDRFSAERPKGSFSTLEIQRTEQGDSAMYLCASSLTSRSEAFFGQGTRLTVV.

This clonotype was counted many times. This chain connects TRBV19 to TRBJ1-5; no clear D gene. CDR1 and CDR2 (germline): LNHDA, SQIVND (reference sequence). Trimming took off 5 bases at V and 3 bases at J, with 17 bases between the two ends. The CDR3 contains 16 residues. CDR3 sequence (DNA): TGTGCCAGTAGTCCCCACACCGAAAGTTACAATCAGCCCCAGCATTTT. It codes for CASSPHTESYNQPQHF.

The chain recombines TRBV5-1 with TRBJ2-5; the D gene is possibly TRBD1 (5 bases). The V and J ends lost 2 bases and 5 bases respectively, with 16 bases between them. CDR1 is SGHRS and CDR2 is YFSETQ in the germline V gene. The CDR3 consists of 15 residues. The CDR3 loop is CASSFRPGNTETQYF. CDR3 nucleotide sequence: TGCGCCAGCAGCTTCCGTCCAGGGAATACGGAGACCCAGTACTTC.

This clonotype has a handful of counts. The rearrangement uses TRBV27 and TRBJ1-5, with D possibly being TRBD1 (5 bases). CDR3 length: 13 residues. V was cut by 6 bases and J by 3 bases, with 9 bases left in between. Germline assignment: CDR1 MNHEY and CDR2 SMNVEV (reference sequence). The CDR3 region has the DNA TGTGCCAGCAGGGGGGGGACCAATCAGCCCCAGCATTTT. As protein: CASRGGTNQPQHF.

As to this clonotype: A read error may be the cause here, since a much bigger clone is one base away. CDR3 sequence: CVSSLTRTGKTEAFF. The DNA of the CDR3 is TGTGTCAGCAGTCTTACTCGGACAGGGAAGACTGAAGCTTTCTTT. The gene calls are TRBV7-8 and TRBJ1-1; 8 nucleotides match TRBD1. The CDR3 has 15 residues. Looked up from germline, CDR1 is SGHVS and CDR2 is FQNEAQ.

This clonotype was observed many times. The chain joins TRBV20-1 to TRBJ2-1; possible D gene TRBD2, 5 bases. The CDR3 totals 11 residues. Trimming pared 6 bases from V and 8 bases from J, leaving 11 bases between. Germline V CDR1 and CDR2: DFQATT, SNEGSKA (reference sequence). The CDR3 loop is CSASPGYEQFF. In nucleotides, the CDR3 is TGCAGTGCCTCCCCGGGGTATGAGCAGTTCTTC.

V is TRBV10-1 and J is TRBJ2-7; 16 nucleotides align to TRBD2. Germline V gene lookup returns CDR1 WNHNN and CDR2 SYGVQD (reference sequence). CDR3 size: 15 residues. With V trimmed by 7 bases and J by 7 bases, 7 bases remained unmatched. The CDR3 region has the DNA TGCGCCAGCATGGGGACTAGCGGGGGGGCTCAAGAGCAGTACTTC. It specifies CASMGTSGGAQEQYF.

This clonotype was seen more than once but under ten times. The chain has TRBV6-6 and TRBJ1-3; 7 bases map to TRBD1. V gave up 2 bases and J gave up 4 bases; unmatched junction bases: 11. Per germline, CDR1 MNHNY and CDR2 SVGAGI (reference sequence). This CDR3 region has 17 residues. The DNA of the CDR3 is TGTGCCAGCAGTTACACCTACGACAGGGAGTTGGGAAACACCATATATTTT. It yields the protein CASSYTYDRELGNTIYF.

This clonotype appeared a few times. This sequence joins TRBV4-3 and TRBJ1-4; 10 bases align to TRBD1. The CDR3 is 16 amino acids. Germline V CDR1 and CDR2: LGHNA, YSLEER. The trim removed 2 bases at V and 6 bases at J, leaving 6 bases unmatched. Here the CDR3 DNA reads TGCGCCAGCAGCCAAATCACCGGGACAGGGGATGAAAAACTGTTTTTT. This sequence encodes CASSQITGTGDEKLFF.

This clonotype turned up a few times. The V gene is TRBV5-1, the J gene TRBJ1-5; unclear D gene. Germline CDR1 and CDR2: SGHRS and YFSETQ. This CDR3 contains 13 residues. The V end was cut by 0 bases, the J end by 7 bases, with 8 bases between. CDR3 DNA: TGCGCCAGCAGCTTGGGAGTCGACCAGCCCCAGCATTTT. Translating gives CASSLGVDQPQHF.

V is TRBV7-2 and J is TRBJ2-1; D is unresolved. The V gene lost 3 bases and the J gene lost 1 base, with 10 bases spanning the gap. The CDR3 length is 15 residues. Germline V gives CDR1 SGHTA, CDR2 FQGNSA. DNA for the CDR3: TGTGCCAGCAGCTTGACTGTTGCGTCCTACAATGAGCAGTTCTTC. Translation: CASSLTVASYNEQFF.

The CDR3 DNA is TGTGCCAGCACCAATCCGACTGGGGACTACACCTTC. Translation: CASTNPTGDYTF. The genes are TRBV7-2 and TRBJ1-2; no reliable D call. Germline V gene data show CDR1 as SGHTA and CDR2 as FQGNSA. This CDR3 region has 12 residues. V dropped 7 bases and J dropped 10 bases, with 16 bases sitting between them.

This clonotype was detected a few times. In nucleotides, the CDR3 is TGTGCCAGCAGCTCCCCCGGGACGGAGAACACCGGGGAGCTGTTTTTT. Protein product: CASSSPGTENTGELFF. This chain connects TRBV7-9 to TRBJ2-2, with D perhaps given as TRBD1 or TRBD2 (5 bases each). This CDR3 spans 16 amino acids. The germline V gene encodes CDR1 SEHNR and CDR2 FQNEAQ (reference sequence). V was clipped by 4 bases and J by 1 base, with 13 bases between them.

This clonotype was found many times. The rearrangement links TRBV7-9 to TRBJ1-6; tentatively, D is TRBD1 (5 bases). CDR3 size: 13 residues. Trimming removed 3 bases at V and 7 bases at J, with 7 bases between. Germline assignment: CDR1 SEHNR and CDR2 FQNEAQ (reference sequence). This chain's CDR3 is CASSFGGNSPLHF. As DNA, the CDR3 is TGTGCCAGCAGCTTTGGGGGGAATTCACCCCTCCACTTT.

This clonotype was found many times. The chain employs TRBV29-1 and TRBJ1-1; no reliable D call. The CDR3 extends over 11 amino acids. Germline V gene sequence: CDR1 SQVTM, CDR2 ANQGSEA. Trimming took off 6 bases at V and 10 bases at J, with 15 bases between the two ends. CDR3 nucleotides: TGCAGCGTACCTGTCTCTGGGCGAGCTTTCTTT. It encodes CSVPVSGRAFF.